The T cell receptor beta chain described here comes from a study of lymphopenia after photon versus proton radiotherapy. Produced via immunoSEQ multiplex PCR; TCRdb's table is partial and in-frame only. The table includes around 25,000 clones, over 65% detected once. About this clone itself: What it binds is not known.

Germline loops: CDR1 MNHNS, CDR2 SASEGT. After removal of 6 bases from V and 4 bases from J, the junction contained 5 bases not matched to a gene. The CDR3 spans 14 residues. Study results and limitations: Relative stability marked proton patients; photon patients lost diversity and naive cells.

This sequence joins TRBV6-1 and TRBJ2-5; 10 nucleotides align to TRBD1. The receptor was isolated from a man aged 35 to 55 with gastric cancer. The sample here was peripheral blood, taken from a patient treated with photon-based radiotherapy. CDR3 nucleotide sequence: TGTGCCAGCAGGGACCGGGACAGGGGAGAGACCCAGTACTTC. The encoded protein is CASRDRDRGETQYF.